Included here is one T cell receptor beta chain sequence, with context. Germline loops: CDR1 KGHSH, CDR2 LQKENI. The V gene lost 2 bases and the J gene lost 4 bases, with 20 bases spanning the gap. The CDR3 is 18 amino acids. The entry originates in a study of blood T cell repertoires in COVID-19. Study-wide context: The United States, Italy and Spain were the sources of the acute and convalescent COVID-19 samples. Sources were T cells, B-cell-depleted T cells, or PBMCs; the material itself was cDNA or gDNA.

Authors' data handling: Amplification of reference gene primers was used by the study to estimate nucleated cell counts. Profiled with immunoSEQ multiplex PCR; TCRdb holds only in-frame clones, not every one. V and J calls plus clone size are reproduced from that table; the DNA served to infer D and trimming. The sample records about 300,000 clones, 86% being singletons. The genes are TRBV18 and TRBJ1-4; D is perhaps TRBD1 (6 bases). Specimen: peripheral blood. The clonotype was recovered from a woman aged 45-65 years with acute or convalescent COVID-19. The CDR3 loop is CASSPRDKVDLHNEKLFF. The DNA for the CDR3 is TGTGCCAGCTCACCAAGGGACAAGGTGGACCTTCATAATGAAAAACTGTTTTTT.